The subject of this entry is one TCR beta chain. These data belong to a study of blood T cell repertoires in COVID-19. At the level of the study: From the United States, Italy and Spain came samples of acute and convalescent COVID-19. In each case, the material was cDNA or gDNA derived from T cells, B-cell-depleted T cells, or PBMCs.

In the original processing: From reference gene primer amplification, estimates of nucleated cell counts were derived. Produced via immunoSEQ multiplex PCR; TCRdb's table is partial and in-frame only. V and J calls and clone size are as listed in that table; D and trimming were resolved from the DNA. The sample gives roughly 49,000 clones, 70% to 90% of which show up once; over 25% is in the top ten. CDR3 length equals 13 residues. The germline V and J ends were trimmed by 6 bases and 7 bases, with 13 bases remaining between them. Sequenced input: peripheral blood. The source is a human donor in a cohort sampled during active COVID-19. The chain is built from TRBV12-3 or TRBV12-4 and TRBJ2-1, with a tentative D call TRBD1 (6 bases). The CDR3 region has the DNA TGTGCCAGCAGATCACAGGGAGTAAATGAGCAGTTCTTC. Protein: CASRSQGVNEQFF.